Presented here are 30 T cell receptor beta chains from one specimen sequenced in a study of T cell repertoires in cytomegalovirus infection (dated by TCRdb to about 2019). The reads were generated on an Illumina HiSeq 1500. TCRdb passed the public sequencing reads through fastp at Q25 and MiXCR, retaining productive beta sequences. Entries that share a CDR3 protein sequence are merged under the most common genes and DNA. Across this sample there are 200,000 to 300,000 distinct CDR3 sequences, with roughly 13% seen only once. The leading ten clones occupy 8.8% of the sample. Source material: PBMCs. These receptors were taken from a human donor in good health (CMV status not recorded). Some clones in this sample may be carry-over from other donors' samples.

This clonotype was observed many times. A junction boundary mismatches the germline segment, possibly from a read error. V and J are TRBV23-1 and TRBJ1-2; TRBD1 aligns across 9 bases. TRBV23-1 is labeled an ORF, and its function is uncertain. The CDR3 is 11 amino acids. CDR3 region: CASSRSGQGLF. The CDR3 DNA is TGCGCCAGCAGTCGATCGGGACAGGGCCTCTTC.

This clonotype was detected a few times. The chain couples TRBV20-1 to TRBJ2-7; D is undetermined. CDR1 DFQATT and CDR2 SNEGSKA come from the germline V gene (reference sequence). CDR3 length equals 13 residues. With 3 bases removed from V and 9 bases from J, the gap between germline ends came to 18 bases. The CDR3 coding sequence is TGCAGTGCTAGCTCTGACGCGCTGCCTGGGCAGTACTTC. Its translation: CSASSDALPGQYF.

Ten or more counts support this clonotype. The genes are TRBV12-3 or TRBV12-4 and TRBJ2-2; D is possibly TRBD1 or TRBD2 (6 bases each). CDR3 length: 15 residues. Trimming removed 3 bases from V and 7 bases from J, with 15 bases in between. The CDR3 is CASSLVGGVGGELFF. In DNA, the CDR3 is TGTGCCAGCAGTTTGGTCGGGGGCGTTGGCGGGGAGCTGTTTTTT.

Many counts were recorded for this clonotype. The genes are TRBV28 and TRBJ2-7, with 8 bases lining up with TRBD2. Germline trimming cut 3 bases from V and 2 bases from J; bases unmatched to any gene: 12. In germline, CDR1 is MDHEN, CDR2 SYDVKM. The CDR3 is 17 residues long. CDR3 DNA sequence: TGTGCCAGCAGTTTCCACGGTACCGGGACTAGGCCCTACGAGCAGTACTTC. It encodes CASSFHGTGTRPYEQYF.

In its sample, this clonotype was seen a few times. The chain combines TRBV6-6 with TRBJ2-1; the match to TRBD1 covers 11 bases. CDR1 is MNHNY and CDR2 is SVGAGI in the germline V gene (reference sequence). CDR3 length: 16 residues. V lost 6 bases to trimming and J lost 9 bases; unmatched junction nucleotides: 13. DNA of the CDR3: TGTGCCAGCAGCCCTTCCGGGACAGGGGGATGGGGTGAGCAGTTCTTC. Translated: CASSPSGTGGWGEQFF.

The chain recombines TRBV6-2 or TRBV6-3 with TRBJ1-2; 8 nucleotides match TRBD1. The germline gives CDR1 MNHEY, CDR2 SVGEGT. The CDR3 length is 14 residues. V was clipped by 4 bases and J by 4 bases; unmatched bases: 5. The DNA of the CDR3 is TGTGCCAGCAGTTCTCAACAGGGGGGCTATGGCTACACCTTC. Protein product: CASSSQQGGYGYTF.

V and J are TRBV4-2 and TRBJ1-2; 9 nucleotides align to TRBD1. CDR1 is LGHNA, CDR2 YNFKEQ, per germline. The ends lost 3 bases at V and 2 bases at J; junction bases unmatched: 7. CDR3 length: 16 residues. The CDR3 DNA reads as TGTGCCAGCAGCCAGGTACAGGGGGCTGTAAACTATGGCTACACCTTC. Its protein is CASSQVQGAVNYGYTF.

V gene TRBV5-5 combines with J gene TRBJ1-1; D remains ambiguous. Looked up from germline, CDR1 is SGHKS and CDR2 is YYEKEE (reference sequence). The V and J ends lost 7 bases and 1 base respectively, with 14 bases between them. The CDR3 extends over 14 amino acids. The CDR3 region has the DNA TGTGCCAGCTCCTTAAGGGAGGCGAACACTGAAGCTTTCTTT. Translated: CASSLREANTEAFF.

This clonotype was counted at least ten times. The J gene is TRBJ2-7, the V gene TRBV7-9; the D is unclear. Germline-derived CDR1 and CDR2 are SEHNR and FQNEAQ (reference sequence). The CDR3 spans 14 residues. Trimming cost V 1 base and J 4 bases, with 11 bases left between them. CDR3 sequence (DNA): TGTGCCAGCAGCTTAGTTTCCCGGACGTACGAGCAGTACTTC. Translated, it gives CASSLVSRTYEQYF.

This chain joins TRBV7-2 and TRBJ2-7; tentative D call: TRBD1 (6 bases). The germline CDR1 and CDR2 sequences are SGHTA and FQGNSA. The CDR3 has 13 amino acids. V lost 4 bases and J lost 2, with 9 bases in between. CDR3 residues: CASSSYRAYEQYF. CDR3 nucleotides: TGTGCCAGCAGCTCGTACAGGGCCTACGAGCAGTACTTC.

This clonotype was recorded a few times. Here the CDR3 DNA reads TGTGCCAGCAGCTGGGTAACCTACGAGCAGTACTTC. This codes for CASSWVTYEQYF. The rearrangement links TRBV7-9 to TRBJ2-7, with D uncertain. V dropped 4 bases and J dropped 2 bases, with 6 bases sitting between them. There are 12 residues in the CDR3. Germline V gene lookup returns CDR1 SEHNR and CDR2 FQNEAQ (reference sequence).

This clonotype was recorded many times. The rearrangement joins TRBV10-3 to TRBJ1-6; D perhaps matches TRBD1 (6 bases). The V gene's germline CDR1 is ENHRY and CDR2 SYGVKD. The V and J ends lost 6 bases and 6 bases respectively, with 15 bases between them. This CDR3 spans 15 amino acids. CDR3: CAISLATGLNSPLHF. In DNA form, the CDR3 reads TGTGCCATCAGCCTGGCGACAGGCCTTAATTCACCCCTCCACTTT.

Concerning this clonotype itself: The DNA is left out, because the CDR3 cannot be placed on it with certainty; the CDR3 is given as TCRdb lists it. The V and J genes are TRBV9 and TRBJ1-1; the DNA was not used to check the table's D call, TRBD1. The CDR3 contains 15 residues when both ends are counted. Germline V gives CDR1 SGDLS, CDR2 YYNGEE. The CDR3 protein is CASSVESSRVGTGSF.

In this sample, this clonotype turned up many times. The genes are TRBV7-3 and TRBJ2-2; 8 bases line up with TRBD1. Germline V gene data show CDR1 as SGHTA and CDR2 as FQGTGA. V was clipped by 2 bases and J by 5 bases; unmatched bases: 10. The CDR3 contains 17 residues. This chain's CDR3 is CASSLRRDRRQTGELFF. The DNA for the CDR3 is TGTGCCAGCAGCTTACGTAGGGACAGGAGACAGACCGGGGAGCTGTTTTTT.

This clonotype came up many times. CDR3 residues: CASSDRQGLSSYEQYF. The CDR3 DNA is TGTGCCAGCAGCGATCGACAGGGCTTATCCTCCTACGAGCAGTACTTC. The chain employs TRBV7-2 and TRBJ2-7; 7 bases line up with TRBD1. V lost 5 bases to trimming and J lost 0 bases; unmatched junction nucleotides: 10. The CDR3 has 16 amino acids. From germline, CDR1 is SGHTA and CDR2 FQGNSA.

This clonotype has more than one count but fewer than ten. The rearrangement joins TRBV6-1 to TRBJ2-7; 8 bases align to TRBD1. With V trimmed by 7 bases and J by 5 bases, 7 bases remained unmatched. The germline V gene has CDR1 MNHNS and CDR2 SASEGT. The CDR3 covers 13 residues. The CDR3 region has the DNA TGTGCCAGCATCTCCGACAGGGGCCACGAGCAGTACTTC. This encodes CASISDRGHEQYF.

This chain joins TRBV27 and TRBJ2-2; D gene uncertain. The V and J ends lost 6 bases and 2 bases respectively, with 13 bases between them. The CDR3 sequence is 15 residues long. Germline lookup yields CDR1 MNHEY and CDR2 SMNVEV (reference sequence). CDR3 region: CASRDGSLNTGELFF. CDR3 coding DNA: TGTGCCAGCAGGGACGGGTCTTTAAACACCGGGGAGCTGTTTTTT.

This clonotype has ten or more counts. The chain joins TRBV20-1 to TRBJ2-3; D gene uncertain. Trimming shortened V by 5 bases and J by 6 bases, and 12 bases separated the two germline ends. The germline V gene has CDR1 DFQATT and CDR2 SNEGSKA (reference sequence). CDR3 length: 12 amino acids. Here the CDR3 DNA reads TGCAGTGCTTCCGGGCCACACGATACGCAGTATTTT. The encoded protein is CSASGPHDTQYF.

This clonotype was detected ten times or more. The V call is TRBV27, the J call TRBJ2-3, with 9 bases fitting TRBD2. V was pared by 5 bases and J by 0 bases, with 9 bases of the junction left unmatched. Germline V gene sequence: CDR1 MNHEY, CDR2 SMNVEV (reference sequence). The CDR3 runs 17 residues. CDR3 residues: CASSPLAGIASTDTQYF. CDR3 bases: TGTGCCAGCAGTCCCCTAGCGGGGATTGCTAGCACAGATACGCAGTATTTT.

Many counts were recorded for this clonotype. One junction end does not reproduce the germline sequence, and a read error may be involved. The chain employs TRBV7-9 and TRBJ2-7; 11 bases line up with TRBD2. CDR1 and CDR2 from the germline V gene are SEHNR and FQNEAQ (reference sequence). CDR3 length: 14 residues. CDR3 DNA: TGTGCCAGCAGCATAGCGGGAGGGCCTAACGAGCAGTACTTC. As protein: CASSIAGGPNEQYF. Drawing the rest from reference TRBV7-9 and TRBJ2-7, the complete variable domain is DTGVSQNPRHKITKRGQNVTFRCDPISEHNRLYWYRQTLGQGPEFLTYFQNEAQLEKSRLLSDRFSAERPKGSFSTLEIQRTEQGDSAMYLCASSIAGGPNEQYFGPGTRLTVT.

V and J are TRBV28 and TRBJ1-5; D not certain. Germline V gives CDR1 MDHEN, CDR2 SYDVKM. The CDR3 extends over 13 amino acids. Trimming shortened V by 2 bases and J by 2 bases, and 4 bases separated the two germline ends. CDR3 DNA: TGTGCCAGCAGTTTAAAGGGCAATCAGCCCCAGCATTTT. This encodes CASSLKGNQPQHF.

The chain links TRBV12-3 or TRBV12-4 to TRBJ1-5, with no clear D. Deletions cut 5 bases from V and 2 bases from J, with 16 bases between. This CDR3 region has 16 residues. CDR3: CASSPAGLGGNQPQHF. The DNA for the CDR3 is TGTGCCAGCAGTCCAGCGGGCCTCGGGGGCAATCAGCCCCAGCATTTT.

This clonotype was picked up many times. The chain recombines TRBV28 with TRBJ1-2; D may be TRBD1 (6 bases). V was cut by 5 bases and J by 5 bases, with 12 bases left in between. The CDR3 is made up of 13 amino acids. The germline CDR1 and CDR2 sequences are MDHEN and SYDVKM. The CDR3 sequence: CASSQFGQYGYTF. The CDR3 coding sequence is TGTGCCAGCAGTCAGTTCGGACAGTATGGCTACACCTTC.

The chain combines TRBV28 with TRBJ1-5; a weak D match, TRBD1 (5 bases). Germline V lookup: CDR1 MDHEN, CDR2 SYDVKM. V was shortened by 4 bases and J by 7 bases, with 14 bases between the two germline ends. CDR3 size: 14 residues. The CDR3 nucleotides read TGTGCCAGCAGTTGGTTCAGGGATGGGCAGCCCCAGCATTTT. It translates to CASSWFRDGQPQHF.

This clonotype was observed a handful of times. The chain uses TRBV25-1 and TRBJ1-1; possible D gene TRBD1, 6 bases. This CDR3 has 13 amino acids. The germline gives CDR1 MGHDK, CDR2 SYGVNS. Trimming took off 3 bases at V and 5 bases at J, with 10 bases between the two ends. This CDR3 is CASSEQGRTEAFF. DNA of the CDR3: TGTGCCAGCAGTGAGCAGGGGAGGACTGAAGCTTTCTTT.

Ten or more counts support this clonotype. This chain uses TRBV28 with TRBJ2-7; 9 positions agree with TRBD2. Germline V gene sequence: CDR1 MDHEN, CDR2 SYDVKM. Unmatched junction bases numbered 8, after V lost 6 bases and J lost 2 bases. The CDR3 sequence is 15 residues long. This CDR3 is CASRLTSGWPYEQYF. The CDR3 DNA reads TGTGCCAGCAGACTAACTAGCGGGTGGCCCTACGAGCAGTACTTC.

The V and J genes are TRBV20-1 and TRBJ2-2; D is ambiguous. From germline, CDR1 is DFQATT and CDR2 SNEGSKA (reference sequence). Trimming removed 0 bases from V and 4 bases from J, with 6 bases in between. The CDR3 extends over 13 amino acids. DNA for the CDR3: TGCAGTGCTAGAGATGGAGTCACCGGGGAGCTGTTTTTT. Amino acids: CSARDGVTGELFF.

The V and J genes are TRBV20-1 and TRBJ2-1; D not certain. The V and J ends lost 3 bases and 0 bases respectively, with 18 bases between them. The V gene's germline CDR1 is DFQATT and CDR2 SNEGSKA (reference sequence). CDR3 length: 17 residues. CDR3 sequence: CSASHPGPSPSYNEQFF. The DNA for the CDR3 is TGCAGTGCTAGTCATCCGGGTCCCTCGCCCTCCTACAATGAGCAGTTCTTC.

About this clonotype: The conserved closing phenylalanine or tryptophan is absent in this CDR3, likely reflecting a read error. This chain joins TRBV6-2 or TRBV6-3 and TRBJ2-3, with 10 nucleotides matching TRBD2. CDR1 is MNHEY, CDR2 SVGEGT, per germline. The CDR3 is 16 amino acids. The junction had 9 bases not matched to a gene; V was cut back by 5 bases and J by 4 bases. CDR3 sequence: CASSPQAGGPPDTQYY. The CDR3 DNA reads as TGTGCCAGCAGTCCCCAAGCGGGGGGGCCACCAGATACGCAGTATTAT.

This clonotype was observed a few times. The gene calls are TRBV20-1 and TRBJ2-7; weak D call: TRBD1 (6 bases). Germline CDR1 reads DFQATT; CDR2 reads SNEGSKA (reference sequence). The CDR3 runs to 14 residues. Trimming removed 3 bases at V and 0 bases at J, with 12 bases between. CDR3 region: CSARTGRSSYEQYF. CDR3 coding DNA: TGCAGTGCTAGGACAGGTCGAAGCTCCTACGAGCAGTACTTC.